This paragraph reports one T cell receptor beta chain. The source of the sample is a study of blood T cell repertoires in COVID-19. Some clones are missing from TCRdb's copy, which holds only in-frame ones; the method was immunoSEQ multiplex PCR. The sample holds over 45,000 clones, about three quarters seen once. With 4 bases clipped from V and 4 bases from J, the junction kept 7 bases outside the gene matches. Germline V lookup: CDR1 MNHEY, CDR2 SVGAGI. The CDR3 is 15 amino acids. The sequence was obtained from a man over 45 with active or convalescent COVID-19. This chain connects TRBV6-5 to TRBJ2-4; 7 bases are a match to TRBD1. The material sequenced was peripheral blood. The CDR3 here is CASSWSRDSKNIQYF. The CDR3 DNA reads as TGTGCCAGCAGTTGGTCCCGGGACAGTAAAAACATTCAGTACTTC.